Included here is one T cell receptor (beta chain) sequence, with context. Its antigen is still unknown. The entry originates in a study of cytomegalovirus exposure and HLA in healthy donors. Study results and limitations: Most TCR beta V segments were productive about 90% or about 30% of the time in an earlier analysis.

Donors consisted of healthy bone marrow donors. This CDR3 has 14 amino acids. The germline CDR1 and CDR2 sequences are LGHNA and YNFKEQ. The germline V and J ends were trimmed by 4 bases and 5 bases, with 13 bases remaining between them. 13 Jbeta primers and 60 Vbeta primers were used for the PCR. The repertoire was sequenced with immunoSEQ multiplex PCR; TCRdb's copy has only in-frame clones and lacks some. The data show 150,000 or so clones, more than 70% seen once. The rearrangement joins TRBV4-2 to TRBJ2-3, with D perhaps TRBD2 (6 bases). Material: PBMCs. The clonotype was recovered from a man in his forties or fifties in good health and CMV-seronegative. The CDR3 loop reads CASSPGTSGDTQYF. The CDR3 DNA is TGTGCCAGCAGCCCTGGGACTTCGGGAGATACGCAGTATTTT.